This TCR beta chain is from a study of blood T cells in healthy people across ages. A J-beta primer mix and a sample-barcoded 5' primer were used in a second PCR of about 7 to 12 cycles. TCRdb redid the calling of the 5' RACE reads with MiXCR, one entry per CDR3 protein. The table includes about 560,000 distinct CDR3 sequences, roughly a quarter detected once. Germline-derived CDR1 and CDR2 are MDHEN and SYDVKM. The CDR3 covers 16 residues. Trimming at V came to 3 bases and at J to 5 bases, leaving 12 bases not matched to a gene. In addition, the sample was reused for a study of T cells of mothers and their children.

The chain carries TRBV28 and TRBJ2-5, with 7 bases lining up with TRBD1. Specimen: blood. This TCR came from a boy younger than 10 in good health. CDR3 DNA: TGTGCCAGCAGTTTTGACAGGGTCGATAGATGGGAGACCCAGTACTTC. This codes for CASSFDRVDRWETQYF.